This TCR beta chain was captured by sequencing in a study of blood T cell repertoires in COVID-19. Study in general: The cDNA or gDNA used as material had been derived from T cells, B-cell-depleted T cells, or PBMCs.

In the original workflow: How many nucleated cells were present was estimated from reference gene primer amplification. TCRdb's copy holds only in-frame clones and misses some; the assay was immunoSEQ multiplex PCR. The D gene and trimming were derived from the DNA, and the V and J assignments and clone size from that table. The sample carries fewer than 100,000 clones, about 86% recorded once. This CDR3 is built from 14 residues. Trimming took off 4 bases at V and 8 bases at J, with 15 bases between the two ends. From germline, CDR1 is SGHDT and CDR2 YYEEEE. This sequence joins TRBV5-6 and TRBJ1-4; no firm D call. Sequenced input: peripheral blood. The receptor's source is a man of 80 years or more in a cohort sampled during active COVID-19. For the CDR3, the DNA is TGTGCCAGCAGCCCGCCGTTAGAGACAGAAAAACTGTTTTTT. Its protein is CASSPPLETEKLFF.